This TCR beta chain is drawn from a study of early T cells in non-severe SARS-CoV-2 infection. The CDR3 is 16 residues long. Germline CDR1 is SGHTA and CDR2 is FQGNSA. V was clipped by 5 bases and J by 6 bases; unmatched bases: 11. Unique molecular identifiers were affixed to single, distinct cDNA molecules. TCRdb independently ran MiXCR on the 5' RACE reads; one entry per CDR3 protein. The sample contains about 31,000 distinct CDR3 sequences, around 7% of which appear only once. This clonotype has only a few counts. The sequences come from whole blood, collected at baseline. The rearrangement links TRBV7-2 to TRBJ2-3, with 10 bases fitting TRBD2. The source is an adult who was a healthcare worker with PCR-confirmed SARS-CoV-2 infection or an uninfected control (not recorded which). The CDR3 sequence is CASSPPGSGRPDTQYF. The CDR3 nucleotides read TGTGCCAGCAGCCCCCCGGGTAGCGGGAGGCCCGATACGCAGTATTTT.